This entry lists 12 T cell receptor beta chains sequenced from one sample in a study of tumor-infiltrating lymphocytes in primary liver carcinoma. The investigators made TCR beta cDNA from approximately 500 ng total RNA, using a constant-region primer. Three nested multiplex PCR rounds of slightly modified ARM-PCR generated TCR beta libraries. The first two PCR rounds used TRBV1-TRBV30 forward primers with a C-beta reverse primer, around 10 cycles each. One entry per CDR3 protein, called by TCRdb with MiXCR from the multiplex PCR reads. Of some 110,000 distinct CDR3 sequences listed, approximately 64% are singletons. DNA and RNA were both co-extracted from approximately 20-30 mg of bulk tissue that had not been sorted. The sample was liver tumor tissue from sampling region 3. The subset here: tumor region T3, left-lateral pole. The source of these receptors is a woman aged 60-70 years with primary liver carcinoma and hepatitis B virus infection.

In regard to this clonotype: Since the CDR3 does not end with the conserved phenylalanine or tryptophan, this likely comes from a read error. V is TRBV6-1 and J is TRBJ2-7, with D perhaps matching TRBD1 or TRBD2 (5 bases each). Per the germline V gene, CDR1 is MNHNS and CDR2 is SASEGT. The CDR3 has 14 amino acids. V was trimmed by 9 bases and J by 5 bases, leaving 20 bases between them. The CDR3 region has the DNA TGTGCCAGTAGGGGTTGGAGCTCCGGGGACGAGCAGTACCTC. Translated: CASRGWSSGDEQYL.

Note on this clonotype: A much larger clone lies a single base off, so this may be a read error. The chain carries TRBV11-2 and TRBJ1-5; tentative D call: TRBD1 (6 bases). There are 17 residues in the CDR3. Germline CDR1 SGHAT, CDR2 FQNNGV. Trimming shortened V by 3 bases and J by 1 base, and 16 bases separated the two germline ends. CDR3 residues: CASSFVGVTGSNQPQHF. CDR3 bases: TGTGCCAGCAGCTTTGTAGGGGTAACAGGGAGCAATCAGCCCCAGCATTTT. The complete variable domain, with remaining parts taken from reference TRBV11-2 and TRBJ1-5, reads EAGVAQSPRYKIIEKRQSVAFWCNPISGHATLYWYQQILGQGPKLLIQFQNNGVVDDSQLPKDRFSAERLKGVDSTLKIQPAKLEDSAVYLCASSFVGVTGSNQPQHFGDGTRLSIL.

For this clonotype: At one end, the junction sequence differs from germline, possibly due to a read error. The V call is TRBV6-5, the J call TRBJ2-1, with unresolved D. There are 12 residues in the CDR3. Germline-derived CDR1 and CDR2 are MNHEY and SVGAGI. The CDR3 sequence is CATRNYYSEEFF. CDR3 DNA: TGTGCCACCAGAAACTATTACAGTGAGGAGTTCTTC.

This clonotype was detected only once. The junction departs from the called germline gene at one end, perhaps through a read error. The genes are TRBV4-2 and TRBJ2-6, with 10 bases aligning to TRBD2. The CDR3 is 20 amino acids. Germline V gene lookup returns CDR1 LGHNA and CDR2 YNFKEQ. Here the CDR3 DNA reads TGTGCCAGCAGCCAAGATACGGCTAGCGGGAGTTCTTCTGGGGCCAACGCCCTGACTTTC. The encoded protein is CASSQDTASGSSSGANALTF.

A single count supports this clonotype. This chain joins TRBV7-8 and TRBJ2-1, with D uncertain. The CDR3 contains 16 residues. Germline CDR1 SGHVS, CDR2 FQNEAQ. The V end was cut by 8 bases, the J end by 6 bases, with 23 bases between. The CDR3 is CASGNMAPMVANEQFF. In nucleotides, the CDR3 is TGTGCCAGCGGCAACATGGCCCCTATGGTAGCCAATGAGCAGTTCTTC. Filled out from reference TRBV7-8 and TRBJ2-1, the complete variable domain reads GAGVSQSPRYKVAKRGQDVALRCDPISGHVSLFWYQQALGQGPEFLTYFQNEAQLDKSGLPSDRFFAERPEGSVSTLKIQRTQQEDSAVYLCASGNMAPMVANEQFFGPGTRLTVL.

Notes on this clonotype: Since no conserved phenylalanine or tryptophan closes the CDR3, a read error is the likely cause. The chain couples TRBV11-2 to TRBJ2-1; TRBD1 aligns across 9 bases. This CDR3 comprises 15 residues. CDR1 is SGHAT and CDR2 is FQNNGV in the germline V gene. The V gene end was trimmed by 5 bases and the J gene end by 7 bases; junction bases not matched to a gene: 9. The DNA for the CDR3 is TGTGCCAGCAGCATACTTAATGACAGGGGGAATGAGCAGTTCTCC. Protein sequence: CASSILNDRGNEQFS.

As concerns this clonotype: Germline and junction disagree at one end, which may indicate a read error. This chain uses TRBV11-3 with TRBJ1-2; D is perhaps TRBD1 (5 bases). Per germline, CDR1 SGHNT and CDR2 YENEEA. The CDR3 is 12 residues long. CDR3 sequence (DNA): TGTGCCGGCAGCTTAGGGACCTTCGGCTACGCCTTC. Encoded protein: CAGSLGTFGYAF.

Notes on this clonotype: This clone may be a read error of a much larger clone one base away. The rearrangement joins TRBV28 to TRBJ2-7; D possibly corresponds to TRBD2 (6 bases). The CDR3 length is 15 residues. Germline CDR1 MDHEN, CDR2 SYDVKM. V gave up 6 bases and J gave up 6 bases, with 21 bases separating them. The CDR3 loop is CASSQTHGGGSEQYF. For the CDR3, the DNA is TGTGCCAGCAGCCAAACCCACGGGGGAGGCAGCGAGCAGTACTTC.

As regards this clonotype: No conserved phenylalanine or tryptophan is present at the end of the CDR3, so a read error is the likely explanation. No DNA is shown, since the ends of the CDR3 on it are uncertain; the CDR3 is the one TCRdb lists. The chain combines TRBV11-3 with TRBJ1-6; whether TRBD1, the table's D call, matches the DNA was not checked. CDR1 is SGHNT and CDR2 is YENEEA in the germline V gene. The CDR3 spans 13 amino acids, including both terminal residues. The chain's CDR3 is CASSLSRNSPPHL.

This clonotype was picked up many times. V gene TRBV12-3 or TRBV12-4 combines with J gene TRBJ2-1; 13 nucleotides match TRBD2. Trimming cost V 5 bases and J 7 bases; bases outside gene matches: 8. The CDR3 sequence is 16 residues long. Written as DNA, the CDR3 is TGTGCCAGCAGTGCGACTAGCGGGAGGCGTTCAAATGAGCAGTTCTTC. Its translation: CASSATSGRRSNEQFF.

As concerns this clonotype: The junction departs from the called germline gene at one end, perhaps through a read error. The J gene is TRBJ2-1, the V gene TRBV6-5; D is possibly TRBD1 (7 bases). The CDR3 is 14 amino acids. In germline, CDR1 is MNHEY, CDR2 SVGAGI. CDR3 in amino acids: CASRGQGGYDEQFF. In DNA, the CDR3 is TGTGCCAGCAGGGGTCAGGGGGGCTACGATGAGCAGTTCTTC.

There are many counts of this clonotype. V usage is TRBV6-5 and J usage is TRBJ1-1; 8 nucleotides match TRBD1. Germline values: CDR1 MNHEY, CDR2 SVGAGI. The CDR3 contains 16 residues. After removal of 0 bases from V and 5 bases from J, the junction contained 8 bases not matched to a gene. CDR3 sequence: CASSYSSTGVVTEAFF. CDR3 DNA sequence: TGTGCCAGCAGTTACTCGTCGACAGGGGTGGTGACTGAAGCTTTCTTT.